These 9 T cell receptor beta chains were all obtained from the same sample, sequenced in a study of patients and donors after allogeneic stem cell transplantation. TCRdb reprocessed the RT-PCR reads with MiXCR, giving one entry per CDR3 protein. The sample lists approximately 160,000 distinct CDR3 sequences; about 24% were seen once. The sequenced sample consisted of blood, either unsorted or a sorted T cell fraction (not recorded which). These receptors were collected from a human donor who was either an allogeneic HSCT recipient or a stem cell or donor lymphocyte infusion donor (not recorded which). It is not recorded whose cells these are; they may come from a transplant donor.

The chain joins TRBV20-1 to TRBJ1-2, with TRBD1 identical over 7 bases. The CDR3 has 19 amino acids. From germline, CDR1 is DFQATT and CDR2 SNEGSKA (reference sequence). V lost 0 bases to trimming and J lost 4 bases; unmatched junction nucleotides: 20. CDR3 sequence (DNA): TGCAGTGCTAGAGATCTGCAGGGGGGGAGTTTGGGGCCTAGCTATGGCTACACCTTC. Protein: CSARDLQGGSLGPSYGYTF.

The CDR3 loop is CASSVGGFAGYTF. Written as DNA, the CDR3 is TGTGCCAGCAGCGTAGGAGGTTTCGCAGGCTACACCTTC. J is TRBJ1-2 and V is TRBV9, with D unresolved. CDR3 length: 13 amino acids. The germline V gene has CDR1 SGDLS and CDR2 YYNGEE. The V end was cut by 0 bases, the J end by 8 bases, with 11 bases between.

The chain joins TRBV6-6 to TRBJ1-5, with 9 bases identical to TRBD1. The V segment lost 3 bases and the J segment 3 bases; nucleotides outside the gene matches: 6. Germline-derived CDR1 and CDR2 are MNHNY and SVGAGI (reference sequence). CDR3 length: 16 residues. The chain's CDR3 is CASSYLGTGNNQPQHF. CDR3 sequence (DNA): TGTGCCAGCAGTTATCTAGGGACAGGGAACAATCAGCCCCAGCATTTT.

The rearrangement links TRBV2 to TRBJ1-2; D is possibly TRBD1 (6 bases). Per germline, CDR1 SNHLY and CDR2 FYNNEI. Trimming left V 8 bases short and J 5 bases short, with 21 bases between. This CDR3 region has 15 residues. CDR3 DNA sequence: TGTGCCAGCGATCGGGTGGCAGGGGAAGTTTATGGCTACACCTTC. Translation: CASDRVAGEVYGYTF. Variable domain in full (rest from reference TRBV2 and TRBJ1-2): EPEVTQTPSHQVTQMGQEVILRCVPISNHLYFYWYRQILGQKVEFLVSFYNNEISEKSEIFDDQFSVERPDGSNFTLKIRSTKLEDSAMYFCASDRVAGEVYGYTFGSGTRLTVV.

This clonotype was seen many times. The V gene is TRBV5-6, the J gene TRBJ1-1; D is unclear. The CDR3 has 17 amino acids. V was pared by 4 bases and J by 3 bases, with 22 bases between. The germline V gene encodes CDR1 SGHDT and CDR2 YYEEEE. The CDR3 DNA reads TGTGCCAGCAGCCAAACAGTAGCAAACCATCGGGACACTGAAGCTTTCTTT. It encodes CASSQTVANHRDTEAFF.

The chain couples TRBV9 to TRBJ2-7; D is unclear. Trimming pared 0 bases from V and 2 bases from J, leaving 12 bases between. The CDR3 runs 15 residues. The germline V gene has CDR1 SGDLS and CDR2 YYNGEE. The CDR3 region is CASSVGAAATYEQYF. The CDR3 DNA is TGTGCCAGCAGCGTAGGGGCCGCTGCTACCTACGAGCAGTACTTC.

V is TRBV9 and J is TRBJ2-2, with D possibly TRBD1 on 5 matching bases. The CDR3 is 14 residues long. Trimming took off 2 bases at V and 6 bases at J, with 11 bases between the two ends. Per germline, CDR1 SGDLS and CDR2 YYNGEE. In DNA form, the CDR3 reads TGTGCCAGCAGCGTTTTTTGGGGCGCCGGGGAGCTGTTTTTT. It translates to CASSVFWGAGELFF. Combining the CDR3 with reference TRBV9 and TRBJ2-2 gives the whole variable domain DSGVTQTPKHLITATGQRVTLRCSPRSGDLSVYWYQQSLDQGLQFLIQYYNGEERAKGNILERFSAQQFPDLHSELNLSSLELGDSALYFCASSVFWGAGELFFGEGSRLTVL.

This clonotype was observed a handful of times. The chain has TRBV5-1 and TRBJ2-2; D ambiguous. The CDR3 loop spans 13 amino acids. With 4 bases removed from V and 5 bases from J, the gap between germline ends came to 9 bases. CDR1 and CDR2 from the germline V gene are SGHRS and YFSETQ. CDR3 sequence reads: CASSAIGTGELFF. CDR3 in DNA: TGCGCCAGCAGCGCGATTGGGACCGGGGAGCTGTTTTTT.

This clonotype was recorded a few times. The chain carries TRBV5-6 and TRBJ2-2; D is ambiguous. Per the germline V gene, CDR1 is SGHDT and CDR2 is YYEEEE. Trimming left V 1 base short and J 4 bases short, with 8 bases between. This CDR3 spans 14 amino acids. CDR3: CASSLWGGTGELFF. As DNA, the CDR3 is TGTGCCAGCAGCTTGTGGGGTGGCACCGGGGAGCTGTTTTTT.